These 21 T cell receptor beta chains share one sample of origin, sequenced in a study of lymphopenia after photon versus proton radiotherapy. The table came from immunoSEQ multiplex PCR; TCRdb's copy has only in-frame clones and leaves some out. There are 10,000 to 15,000 clones in the sample; more than 80% occur only once, and approximately 3% lies in the top ten. The source material was peripheral blood, sampled from a patient treated with proton-based radiotherapy. The receptors come from a man aged 55 to 70 with pancreatic cancer.

This clone was detected a few times. CDR3 amino acids: CASSLDSPPLSYEQYF. Here the CDR3 DNA reads TGTGCCAGCAGCTTAGATTCCCCCCCCCTATCCTACGAGCAGTACTTC. This rearrangement joins TRBV11-2 to TRBJ2-7; D ambiguous. The germline V gene encodes CDR1 SGHAT and CDR2 FQNNGV. The V and J ends lost 0 bases and 1 base respectively, with 13 bases between them. The CDR3 is made up of 16 amino acids.

The V gene is TRBV27, the J gene TRBJ2-3; the D is unclear. The CDR3 totals 14 residues. The V gene's germline CDR1 is MNHEY and CDR2 SMNVEV (reference sequence). The V gene lost 3 bases and the J gene lost 4 bases, with 11 bases spanning the gap. The CDR3, as DNA: TGTGCCAGCAGTTTCAGGACCCAGTCAGATACGCAGTATTTT. This encodes CASSFRTQSDTQYF.

This sequence joins TRBV7-2 and TRBJ2-5; 7 nucleotides agree with TRBD2. The CDR3 totals 14 residues. The trim removed 1 base at V and 4 bases at J, leaving 3 bases unmatched. Germline CDR1 SGHTA, CDR2 FQGNSA. Here the CDR3 reads CASSLGPGGETQYF. Written as DNA, the CDR3 is TGTGCCAGCAGCTTAGGTCCGGGAGGAGAGACCCAGTACTTC.

The CDR3 here is CASSHDSKSNYGYTF. CDR3 DNA: TGTGCCAGCAGCCACGACAGTAAGTCTAACTATGGCTACACCTTC. The chain employs TRBV11-2 and TRBJ1-2; possibly TRBD1 for D (5 bases). V shed 5 bases and J shed 0 bases, with 13 bases lying between them. This CDR3 is 15 amino acids long. The V gene's germline CDR1 is SGHAT and CDR2 FQNNGV.

The chain employs TRBV28 and TRBJ2-3; D not certain. Germline V gene sequence: CDR1 MDHEN, CDR2 SYDVKM. V was pared by 4 bases and J by 4 bases, with 12 bases between. This CDR3 is 14 amino acids long. The CDR3, as DNA: TGTGCCAGCAGTTCCCTCTTCGGTCCAGATACGCAGTATTTT. Amino acids: CASSSLFGPDTQYF.

This clone was counted a few times. The chain carries TRBV16 and TRBJ2-7; 10 bases match TRBD2. Germline lookup yields CDR1 KGHSY and CDR2 FQNENV. Germline trimming cut 3 bases from V and 1 base from J; bases unmatched to any gene: 3. The CDR3 spans 15 residues. The CDR3 is CASSQQREGSYEQYF. For the CDR3, the DNA is TGTGCCAGCAGCCAGCAGCGGGAGGGGTCCTACGAGCAGTACTTC.

The chain has TRBV7-2 and TRBJ1-1; D possibly corresponds to TRBD1 (5 bases). V was trimmed by 5 bases and J by 3 bases, leaving 16 bases between them. Germline CDR1 SGHTA, CDR2 FQGNSA. This CDR3 is 15 amino acids long. CDR3 sequence: CASSRYQGGHTEAFF. The CDR3 coding sequence is TGTGCCAGCAGCCGCTACCAGGGCGGTCACACTGAAGCTTTCTTT.

A note on this clone: The junction differs from germline at one of its ends, possibly a read error. CDR3 loop: CAGGSRGDQETQYF. The DNA for the CDR3 is TGTGCCGGAGGTTCGAGGGGGGACCAAGAAACCCAGTACTTC. The chain is built from TRBV28 and TRBJ2-5, with D perhaps being TRBD1 or TRBD2 (6 bases each). Germline V gives CDR1 MDHEN, CDR2 SYDVKM. The CDR3 runs to 14 residues.

The chain has TRBV18 and TRBJ2-3; D ambiguous. The CDR3 length is 16 residues. Per germline, CDR1 KGHSH and CDR2 LQKENI. Trimming cost V 0 bases and J 0 bases, with 10 bases left between them. The chain's CDR3 is CASSPPDLLSTDTQYF. In nucleotides, the CDR3 is TGTGCCAGCTCACCACCGGACCTTCTTAGCACAGATACGCAGTATTTT.

The chain carries TRBV7-3 and TRBJ2-1, with TRBD2 matching over 10 bases. V lost 5 bases and J lost 6; bases outside the gene matches: 7. The CDR3 has 15 amino acids. Germline V gives CDR1 SGHTA, CDR2 FQGTGA. The CDR3 sequence is CASSSTSGAPNEQFF. The CDR3 DNA is TGTGCCAGCAGCAGCACTAGCGGGGCGCCCAATGAGCAGTTCTTC. Filled out from reference TRBV7-3 and TRBJ2-1, the complete variable domain reads GAGVSQTPSNKVTEKGKYVELRCDPISGHTALYWYRQSLGQGPEFLIYFQGTGAADDSGLPNDRFFAVRPEGSVSTLKIQRTERGDSAVYLCASSSTSGAPNEQFFGPGTRLTVL.

The V call is TRBV19, the J call TRBJ1-5; the match to TRBD1 covers 7 bases. V gave up 4 bases and J gave up 5 bases; unmatched junction bases: 5. The CDR3 length is 14 residues. CDR1 and CDR2 (germline): LNHDA, SQIVND (reference sequence). CDR3 protein: CASSRGQPYQPQHF. CDR3 nucleotide sequence: TGTGCCAGTAGTAGGGGACAGCCTTATCAGCCCCAGCATTTT.

The V gene is TRBV9, the J gene TRBJ1-2, with D perhaps TRBD1 (6 bases). This CDR3 region has 14 residues. The germline gives CDR1 SGDLS, CDR2 YYNGEE. V lost 4 bases and J lost 8, with 18 bases in between. Here the CDR3 reads CASSTLDRLGGYTF. Written as DNA, the CDR3 is TGTGCCAGCAGCACCCTAGACAGGCTGGGGGGCTACACCTTC.

The rearrangement links TRBV5-4 to TRBJ2-2; 10 bases are shared with TRBD2. V shed 2 bases, J shed 3 bases, and the junction held 4 bases outside the gene matches. The CDR3 runs to 16 residues. The germline gives CDR1 SGHNT, CDR2 YYREEE (reference sequence). The CDR3 loop reads CASSLSGRADTGELFF. The CDR3, as DNA: TGTGCCAGCAGCTTAAGCGGGAGGGCCGACACCGGGGAGCTGTTTTTT. Full variable domain (remainder filled in from reference TRBV5-4 and TRBJ2-2): ETGVTQSPTHLIKTRGQQVTLRCSSQSGHNTVSWYQQALGQGPQFIFQYYREEENGRGNFPPRFSGLQFPNYSSELNVNALELDDSALYLCASSLSGRADTGELFFGEGSRLTVL.

This sequence joins TRBV28 and TRBJ2-7; tentative D call: TRBD1 (5 bases). The CDR3 has 16 residues. V dropped 5 bases and J dropped 4 bases, with 21 bases sitting between them. Germline CDR1 is MDHEN and CDR2 is SYDVKM. For the CDR3, the DNA is TGTGCCAGCAGTGAAGCTAAAAGGGGTAATCCGTACGAGCAGTACTTC. It translates to CASSEAKRGNPYEQYF.

The CDR3 DNA reads as TGCGCCAGCAGCTTGTCACAAGCGGGAGTGTATAATGAGCAGTTCTTC. It is translated as CASSLSQAGVYNEQFF. The chain links TRBV5-1 to TRBJ2-1, with TRBD2 matching 8 bases. This CDR3 is 16 amino acids long. Germline assignment: CDR1 SGHRS and CDR2 YFSETQ. V was pared by 1 base and J by 7 bases, with 10 bases of the junction left unmatched.

A few counts support this clone. The CDR3 is CASSPLRDADSYEQYF. DNA of the CDR3: TGTGCCAGCAGCCCCTTAAGGGACGCCGACTCCTACGAGCAGTACTTC. The V and J genes are TRBV11-3 and TRBJ2-7; the D call may be TRBD1 or TRBD2 (5 bases each). This CDR3 is built from 16 residues. V shed 5 bases and J shed 0 bases, with 17 bases lying between them. The germline V gene has CDR1 SGHNT and CDR2 YENEEA.

V and J are TRBV5-6 and TRBJ1-2, with D uncertain. Trimming left V 0 bases short and J 2 bases short, with 8 bases between. The germline V gene has CDR1 SGHDT and CDR2 YYEEEE. CDR3 length: 14 amino acids. The CDR3 sequence: CASSLEVGNYGYTF. The DNA of the CDR3 is TGTGCCAGCAGCTTGGAAGTAGGGAACTATGGCTACACCTTC. Together with reference TRBV5-6 and TRBJ1-2, the CDR3 gives the full variable domain: DAGVTQSPTHLIKTRGQQVTLRCSPKSGHDTVSWYQQALGQGPQFIFQYYEEEERQRGNFPDRFSGHQFPNYSSELNVNALLLGDSALYLCASSLEVGNYGYTFGSGTRLTVV.

The V gene is TRBV2, the J gene TRBJ2-1; 13 bases are a match to TRBD2. The V gene end was trimmed by 6 bases and the J gene end by 7 bases; junction bases not matched to a gene: 3. Germline values: CDR1 SNHLY, CDR2 FYNNEI. This CDR3 is built from 14 residues. The CDR3 DNA reads as TGTGCCAGCAGGGGACTAGCGGGGAGGAATGAGCAGTTCTTC. As protein: CASRGLAGRNEQFF.

The gene calls are TRBV15 and TRBJ1-3, with D maybe TRBD1 (6 bases). The CDR3 totals 17 residues. Per the germline V gene, CDR1 is LNHNV and CDR2 is YYDKDF (reference sequence). V lost 3 bases and J 0 bases, leaving 15 bases between the germline ends. The CDR3 sequence is CATSSHVGGPSGNTIYF. CDR3 nucleotides: TGTGCCACCAGCAGCCACGTGGGGGGGCCCTCTGGAAACACCATATATTTT.

The J gene is TRBJ2-7, the V gene TRBV6-5; 7 bases align to TRBD2. Germline CDR1 is MNHEY and CDR2 is SVGAGI. The length of the CDR3 is 15 residues. V dropped 0 bases and J dropped 3; count of bases not matched to a gene: 5. CDR3 residues: CASSYSGGGDYEQYF. The CDR3 DNA follows: TGTGCCAGCAGTTACTCGGGGGGGGGAGACTACGAGCAGTACTTC.

The J gene is TRBJ2-7, the V gene TRBV5-5; no firm D call. The CDR3 spans 15 residues. The germline CDR1 and CDR2 sequences are SGHKS and YYEKEE (reference sequence). The germline V and J ends were trimmed by 1 base and 6 bases, with 17 bases remaining between them. The CDR3 loop reads CASSLTLLLRSEQYF. CDR3 in DNA: TGTGCCAGCAGCTTGACCCTTCTCCTCAGATCCGAGCAGTACTTC.